The 11 T cell receptor beta chains below all came from one sample that was sequenced in a study of shared clonotypes between healthy human individuals. The table came from immunoSEQ multiplex PCR; TCRdb's copy has only in-frame clones and leaves some out. The table has 2 million to 2.5 million clones, approximately 95% seen once. CD45RO-negative cells were positively selected for CCR7, leaving out terminally differentiated effector memory CD45RA+ cells. The specimen sequenced was naive CD8+ T cells sorted from blood. The receptor source for this set is a man between 18 and 35 years old in good health.

To note about this clone: One end of the junction varies from germline; a read error may be responsible. The chain recombines TRBV7-7 with TRBJ2-5; 10 bases fit TRBD1. CDR1 is SSHAT, CDR2 FNYEAQ, per germline (reference sequence). The CDR3 has 14 residues. The CDR3 coding sequence is TGTGCTAGCAGCTTAGGGACAGGGGTCGAGACCCAGTACTTC. Protein: CASSLGTGVETQYF.

The chain carries TRBV5-6 and TRBJ2-5; TRBD1 matches at 8 bases. Germline-derived CDR1 and CDR2 are SGHDT and YYEEEE. The CDR3 runs 14 residues. V trimming: 0 bases; J trimming: 4 bases; junction bases outside the gene matches: 2. The DNA of the CDR3 is TGTGCCAGCAGCTTGGGGCAGGGGGCAGAGACCCAGTACTTC. Translation gives CASSLGQGAETQYF. The full variable domain, with the rest looked up from reference TRBV5-6 and TRBJ2-5, is DAGVTQSPTHLIKTRGQQVTLRCSPKSGHDTVSWYQQALGQGPQFIFQYYEEEERQRGNFPDRFSGHQFPNYSSELNVNALLLGDSALYLCASSLGQGAETQYFGPGTRLLVL.

The count of this clone is one. This rearrangement joins TRBV28 to TRBJ2-7; 10 bases align to TRBD1. J gave up 5 bases and V 5 bases, and 12 bases lay outside the gene matches. This CDR3 has 16 amino acids. Per the germline V gene, CDR1 is MDHEN and CDR2 is SYDVKM. The CDR3 region is CASSRPAGQGFHEQYF. CDR3 nucleotide sequence: TGTGCCAGCAGTAGGCCCGCGGGACAGGGGTTCCACGAGCAGTACTTC.

The V call is TRBV5-4, the J call TRBJ2-1, with D hard to call. V was shortened by 4 bases and J by 9 bases, with 8 bases between the two germline ends. CDR3 length: 11 amino acids. Germline values: CDR1 SGHNT, CDR2 YYREEE (reference sequence). The CDR3: CASSSRAEQFF. For the CDR3, the DNA is TGTGCCAGCAGCAGTCGGGCTGAGCAGTTCTTC. Full variable domain (outside the CDR3, taken from reference TRBV5-4 and TRBJ2-1): ETGVTQSPTHLIKTRGQQVTLRCSSQSGHNTVSWYQQALGQGPQFIFQYYREEENGRGNFPPRFSGLQFPNYSSELNVNALELDDSALYLCASSSRAEQFFGPGTRLTVL.

CDR3 sequence: CAGAIQGSPLHF. The CDR3 DNA is TGTGCCGGAGCTATACAGGGTTCACCCCTCCACTTT. The chain couples TRBV2 to TRBJ1-6, with a weak D call TRBD1 (6 bases). The CDR3 is 12 amino acids. Germline V gene sequence: CDR1 SNHLY, CDR2 FYNNEI. The V and J ends lost 11 bases and 9 bases respectively, with 14 bases between them.

The chain uses TRBV4-1 and TRBJ2-4, with D uncertain. CDR3 length: 17 amino acids. CDR1 and CDR2 from the germline V gene are MGHRA and YSYEKL. V lost 1 base to trimming and J lost 0 bases, with 13 bases between them. The CDR3: CASSQGAPTLAKNIQYF. The CDR3 nucleotides are TGCGCCAGCAGCCAAGGCGCCCCCACCCTAGCCAAAAACATTCAGTACTTC.

This clone was seen once. CDR3 in amino acids: CASSLWLAGAEETQYF. CDR3 nucleotide sequence: TGTGCCAGCAGCTTATGGCTAGCGGGAGCTGAAGAGACCCAGTACTTC. V and J are TRBV7-2 and TRBJ2-5, with 10 nucleotides matching TRBD2. Looked up from germline, CDR1 is SGHTA and CDR2 is FQGNSA. Trimming cost V 2 bases and J 3 bases; bases outside gene matches: 6. The CDR3 runs to 16 residues.

The gene calls are TRBV7-9 and TRBJ1-1; the match to TRBD1 covers 9 bases. In germline, CDR1 is SEHNR, CDR2 FQNEAQ (reference sequence). With 6 bases clipped from V and 5 bases from J, the junction kept 10 bases outside the gene matches. The CDR3 is 15 residues long. CDR3: CASRNSGTGHTEAFF. The CDR3 coding sequence is TGTGCCAGCAGAAATAGTGGGACAGGGCATACTGAAGCTTTCTTT.

The gene calls are TRBV5-4 and TRBJ2-3; the match to TRBD2 covers 7 bases. V shed 0 bases and J 3 bases; nucleotides not matched to a gene: 10. Germline V gene lookup returns CDR1 SGHNT and CDR2 YYREEE (reference sequence). The CDR3 totals 17 residues. CDR3 region: CASSLAGTTRVTDTQYF. For the CDR3, the DNA is TGTGCCAGCAGCTTGGCCGGGACTACCCGCGTGACAGATACGCAGTATTTT.

This clone appeared a single time. The sample holds other DNA sequences that translate to the same CDR3. This chain links TRBV9 with TRBJ2-7; tentatively, D is TRBD1 or TRBD2 (5 bases each). The CDR3 sequence is 14 residues long. V gave up 0 bases and J gave up 2 bases, with 9 bases separating them. Germline CDR1 and CDR2: SGDLS and YYNGEE. CDR3: CASSVGGITYEQYF. CDR3 coding DNA: TGTGCCAGCAGCGTAGGGGGGATCACCTACGAGCAGTACTTC.

The V and J genes are TRBV6-1 and TRBJ1-2, with 7 bases fitting TRBD1. In germline, CDR1 is MNHNS, CDR2 SASEGT. Trimming took 5 bases from V and 5 from J; bases not matched to a gene: 8. This CDR3 is 14 amino acids long. CDR3 sequence reads: CASSNLTGRYGYTF. The DNA for the CDR3 is TGTGCCAGCAGTAATCTGACAGGGCGATATGGCTACACCTTC.